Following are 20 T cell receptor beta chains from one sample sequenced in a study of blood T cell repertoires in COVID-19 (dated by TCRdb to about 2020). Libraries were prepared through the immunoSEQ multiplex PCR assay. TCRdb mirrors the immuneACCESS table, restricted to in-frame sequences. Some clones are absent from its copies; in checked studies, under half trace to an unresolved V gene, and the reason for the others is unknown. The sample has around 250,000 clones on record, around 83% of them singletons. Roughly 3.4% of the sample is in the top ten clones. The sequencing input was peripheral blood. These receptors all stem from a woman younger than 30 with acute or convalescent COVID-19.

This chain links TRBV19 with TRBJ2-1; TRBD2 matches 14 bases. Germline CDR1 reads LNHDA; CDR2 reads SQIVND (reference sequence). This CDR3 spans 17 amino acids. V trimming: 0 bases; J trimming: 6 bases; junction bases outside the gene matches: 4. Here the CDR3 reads CASSIDSGLAGVNEQFF. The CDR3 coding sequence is TGTGCCAGTAGTATAGATTCGGGACTAGCGGGAGTCAATGAGCAGTTCTTC.

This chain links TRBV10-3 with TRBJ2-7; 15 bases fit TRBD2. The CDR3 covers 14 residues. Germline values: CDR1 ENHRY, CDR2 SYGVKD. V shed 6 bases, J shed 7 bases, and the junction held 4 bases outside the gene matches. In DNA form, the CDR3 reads TGTGCCATCAGGGGACTAGCGGGAGGATGGGAGCAGTACTTC. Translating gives CAIRGLAGGWEQYF.

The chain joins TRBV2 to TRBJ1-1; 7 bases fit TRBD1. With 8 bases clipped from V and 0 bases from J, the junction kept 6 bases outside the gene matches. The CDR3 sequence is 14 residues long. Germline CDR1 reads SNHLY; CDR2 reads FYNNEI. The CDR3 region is CASGTVIMNTEAFF. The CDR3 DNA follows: TGTGCCAGCGGGACAGTGATCATGAACACTGAAGCTTTCTTT.

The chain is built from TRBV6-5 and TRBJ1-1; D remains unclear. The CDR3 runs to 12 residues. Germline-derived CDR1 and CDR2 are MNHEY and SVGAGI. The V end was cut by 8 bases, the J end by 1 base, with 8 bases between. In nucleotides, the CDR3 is TGTGCCAGCGGGGAGGGGAACACTGAAGCTTTCTTT. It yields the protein CASGEGNTEAFF.

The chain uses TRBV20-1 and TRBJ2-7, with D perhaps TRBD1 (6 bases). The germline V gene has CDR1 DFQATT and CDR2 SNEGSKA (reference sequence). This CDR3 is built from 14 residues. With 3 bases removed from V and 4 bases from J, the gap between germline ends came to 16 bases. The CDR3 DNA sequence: TGCAGTGCTAGTCGTGGACAGAGAGTTTACGAGCAGTACTTC. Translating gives CSASRGQRVYEQYF.

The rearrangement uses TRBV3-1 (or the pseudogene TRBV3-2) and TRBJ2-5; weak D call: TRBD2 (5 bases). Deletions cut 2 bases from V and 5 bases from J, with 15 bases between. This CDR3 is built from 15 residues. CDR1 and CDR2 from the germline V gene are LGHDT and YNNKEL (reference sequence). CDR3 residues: CASSQWERDAETQYF. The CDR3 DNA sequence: TGTGCCAGCAGCCAATGGGAGAGAGACGCGGAGACCCAGTACTTC.

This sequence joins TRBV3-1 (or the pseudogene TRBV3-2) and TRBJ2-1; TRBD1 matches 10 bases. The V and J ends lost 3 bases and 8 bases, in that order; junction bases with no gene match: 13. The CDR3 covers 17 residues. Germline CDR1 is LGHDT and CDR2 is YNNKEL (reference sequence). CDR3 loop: CASSQADRGTSLYEQFF. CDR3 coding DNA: TGTGCCAGCAGCCAGGCGGACAGGGGGACCAGCCTCTATGAGCAGTTCTTC.

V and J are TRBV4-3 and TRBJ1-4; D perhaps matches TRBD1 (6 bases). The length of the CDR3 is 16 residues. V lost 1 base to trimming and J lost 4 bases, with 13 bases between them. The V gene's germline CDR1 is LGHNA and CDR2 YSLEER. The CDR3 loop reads CASSQVLLGGNEKLFF. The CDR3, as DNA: TGCGCCAGCAGCCAAGTTTTGTTAGGGGGTAATGAAAAACTGTTTTTT.

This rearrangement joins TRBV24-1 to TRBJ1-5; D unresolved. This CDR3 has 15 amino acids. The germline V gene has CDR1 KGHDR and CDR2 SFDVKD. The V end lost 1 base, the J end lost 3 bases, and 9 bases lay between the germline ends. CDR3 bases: TGTGCCACCAGTGATTTCGGAGGACCCAATCAGCCCCAGCATTTT. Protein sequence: CATSDFGGPNQPQHF.

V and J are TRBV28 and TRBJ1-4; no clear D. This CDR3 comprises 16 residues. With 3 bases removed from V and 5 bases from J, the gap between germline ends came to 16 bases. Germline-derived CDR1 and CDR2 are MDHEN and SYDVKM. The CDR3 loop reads CASSFSPMRKNEKLFF. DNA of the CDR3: TGTGCCAGCAGTTTTTCGCCCATGCGCAAAAATGAAAAACTGTTTTTT.

DNA of the CDR3: TGTGCCAGCAGTTCCAATACAGGTGTGGCGACAGATACGCAGTATTTT. Translating it yields CASSSNTGVATDTQYF. The chain joins TRBV6-5 to TRBJ2-3; weak D call: TRBD1 (5 bases). The CDR3 sequence is 16 residues long. Deletions cut 4 bases from V and 3 bases from J, with 17 bases between. Germline assignment: CDR1 MNHEY and CDR2 SVGAGI.

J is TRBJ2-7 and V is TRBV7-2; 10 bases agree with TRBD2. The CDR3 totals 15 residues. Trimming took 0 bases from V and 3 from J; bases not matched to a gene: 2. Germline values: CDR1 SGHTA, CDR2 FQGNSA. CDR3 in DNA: TGTGCCAGCAGCTTAGCAGCGGGAGGGGACTACGAGCAGTACTTC. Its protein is CASSLAAGGDYEQYF.

CDR3 sequence (DNA): TGTGCCAGCAGCTTAGTATCATCCATAGCGGGATGGATTGAGCAGTTCTTC. Its translation: CASSLVSSIAGWIEQFF. The chain has TRBV11-2 and TRBJ2-1; the match to TRBD2 covers 8 bases. CDR1 and CDR2 (germline): SGHAT, FQNNGV. V was clipped by 1 base and J by 9 bases; unmatched bases: 14. This CDR3 is 17 amino acids long.

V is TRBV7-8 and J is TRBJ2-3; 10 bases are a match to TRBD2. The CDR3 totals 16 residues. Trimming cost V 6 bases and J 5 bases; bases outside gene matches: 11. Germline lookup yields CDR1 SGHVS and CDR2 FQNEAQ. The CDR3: CASRLSSGSYVDTQYF. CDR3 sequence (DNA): TGTGCCAGCAGACTGTCTAGCGGGAGTTATGTAGATACGCAGTATTTT.

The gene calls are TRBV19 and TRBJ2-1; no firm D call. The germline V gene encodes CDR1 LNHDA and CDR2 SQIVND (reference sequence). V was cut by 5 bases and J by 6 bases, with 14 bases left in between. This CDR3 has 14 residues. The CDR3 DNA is TGTGCCAGTAGTGTAGTAACAGCCCGCAATGAGCAGTTCTTC. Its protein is CASSVVTARNEQFF.

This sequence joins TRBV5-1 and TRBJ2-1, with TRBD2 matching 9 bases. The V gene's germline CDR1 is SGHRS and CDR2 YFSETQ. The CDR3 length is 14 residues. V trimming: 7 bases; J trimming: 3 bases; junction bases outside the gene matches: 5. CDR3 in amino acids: CASGLAQNYNEQFF. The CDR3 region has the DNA TGCGCCAGCGGACTAGCGCAAAACTACAATGAGCAGTTCTTC.

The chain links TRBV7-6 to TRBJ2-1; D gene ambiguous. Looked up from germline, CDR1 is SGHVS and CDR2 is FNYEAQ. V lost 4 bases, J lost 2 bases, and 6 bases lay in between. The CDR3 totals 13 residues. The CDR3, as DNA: TGTGCCAGCAGCTCTACTACCTACAATGAGCAGTTCTTC. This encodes CASSSTTYNEQFF.

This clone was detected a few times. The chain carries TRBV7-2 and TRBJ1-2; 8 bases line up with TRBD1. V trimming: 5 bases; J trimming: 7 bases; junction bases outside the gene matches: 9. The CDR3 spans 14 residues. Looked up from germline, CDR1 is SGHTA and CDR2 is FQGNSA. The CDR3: CASSPSPGTGGYTF. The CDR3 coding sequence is TGTGCCAGCAGCCCCAGCCCCGGGACAGGTGGCTACACCTTC.

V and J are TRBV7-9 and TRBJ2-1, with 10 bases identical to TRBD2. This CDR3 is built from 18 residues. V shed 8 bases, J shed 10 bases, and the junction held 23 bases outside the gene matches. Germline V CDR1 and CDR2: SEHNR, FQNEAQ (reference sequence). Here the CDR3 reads CASLPSPSGSNGFGEQFF. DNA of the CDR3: TGTGCCAGCTTACCTTCTCCTAGCGGGAGCAATGGGTTCGGGGAGCAGTTCTTC.

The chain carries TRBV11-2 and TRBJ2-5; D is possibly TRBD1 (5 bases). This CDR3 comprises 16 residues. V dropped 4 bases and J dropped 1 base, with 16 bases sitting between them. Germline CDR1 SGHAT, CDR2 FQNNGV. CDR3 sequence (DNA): TGTGCCAGCAGCTACAAATTAACAGGTGCCCAAGAGACCCAGTACTTC. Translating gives CASSYKLTGAQETQYF. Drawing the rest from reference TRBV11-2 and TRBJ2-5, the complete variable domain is EAGVAQSPRYKIIEKRQSVAFWCNPISGHATLYWYQQILGQGPKLLIQFQNNGVVDDSQLPKDRFSAERLKGVDSTLKIQPAKLEDSAVYLCASSYKLTGAQETQYFGPGTRLLVL.